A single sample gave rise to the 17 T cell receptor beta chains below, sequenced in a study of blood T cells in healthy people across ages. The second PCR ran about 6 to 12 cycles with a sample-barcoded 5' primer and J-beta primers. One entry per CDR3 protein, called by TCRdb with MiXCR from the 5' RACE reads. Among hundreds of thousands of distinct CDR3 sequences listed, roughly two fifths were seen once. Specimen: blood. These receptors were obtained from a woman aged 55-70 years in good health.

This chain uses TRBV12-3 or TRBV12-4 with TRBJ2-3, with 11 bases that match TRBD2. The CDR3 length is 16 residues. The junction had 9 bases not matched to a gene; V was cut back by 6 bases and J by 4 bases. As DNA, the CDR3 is TGTGCCAGCAGGGGAGCTAGCGGGGGGAGAGCAGATACGCAGTATTTT. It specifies CASRGASGGRADTQYF.

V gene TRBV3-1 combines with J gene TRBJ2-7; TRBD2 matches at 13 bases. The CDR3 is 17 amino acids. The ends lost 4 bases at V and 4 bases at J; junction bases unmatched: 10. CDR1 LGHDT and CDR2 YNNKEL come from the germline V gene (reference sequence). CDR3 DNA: TGTGCCAGCAGCCCCCTGTCTGGGACTAGCGGGGAGTACGAGCAGTACTTC. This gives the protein CASSPLSGTSGEYEQYF.

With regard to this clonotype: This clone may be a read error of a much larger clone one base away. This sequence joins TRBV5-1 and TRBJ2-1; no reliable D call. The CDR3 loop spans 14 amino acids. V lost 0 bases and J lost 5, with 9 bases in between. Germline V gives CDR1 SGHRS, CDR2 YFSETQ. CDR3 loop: CASSLGPPDNEQFF. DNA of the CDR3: TGCGCCAGCAGCTTGGGACCTCCTGACAATGAGCAGTTCTTC. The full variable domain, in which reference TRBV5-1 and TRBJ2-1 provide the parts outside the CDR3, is KAGVTQTPRYLIKTRGQQVTLSCSPISGHRSVSWYQQTPGQGLQFLFEYFSETQRNKGNFPGRFSGRQFSNSRSEMNVSTLELGDSALYLCASSLGPPDNEQFFGPGTRLTVL.

DNA of the CDR3: TGTGCCAGCAGCGCCCAGCAGGGCACCGGGGAGCTGTTTTTT. It codes for CASSAQQGTGELFF. This chain links TRBV7-6 with TRBJ2-2; a weak D match, TRBD1 (5 bases). This CDR3 has 14 residues. The ends were cut back, 5 bases at V and 4 bases at J, with 11 bases in the middle. Germline values: CDR1 SGHVS, CDR2 FNYEAQ.

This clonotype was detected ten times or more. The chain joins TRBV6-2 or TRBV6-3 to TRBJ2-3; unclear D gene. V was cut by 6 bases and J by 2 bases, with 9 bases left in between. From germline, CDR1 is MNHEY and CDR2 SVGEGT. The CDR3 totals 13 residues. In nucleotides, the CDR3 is TGTGCCAGCAGGAGACTTAACACAGATACGCAGTATTTT. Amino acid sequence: CASRRLNTDTQYF.

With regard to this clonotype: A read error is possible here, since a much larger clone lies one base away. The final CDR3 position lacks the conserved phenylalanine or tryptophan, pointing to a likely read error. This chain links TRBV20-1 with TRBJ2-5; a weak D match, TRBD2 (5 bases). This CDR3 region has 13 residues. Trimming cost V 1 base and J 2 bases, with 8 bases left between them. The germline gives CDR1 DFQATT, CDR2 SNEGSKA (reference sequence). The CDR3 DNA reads TGCAGTGCTAGAGGGCGGGTTCAAGAGACCCAGTACTGC. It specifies CSARGRVQETQYC.

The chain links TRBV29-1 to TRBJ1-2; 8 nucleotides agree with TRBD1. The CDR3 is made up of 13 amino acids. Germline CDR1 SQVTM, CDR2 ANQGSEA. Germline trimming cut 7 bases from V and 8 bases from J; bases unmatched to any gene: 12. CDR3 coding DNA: TGCAGCGCGGGGGGACAGGACACTCAAGGCTACACCTTC. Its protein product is CSAGGQDTQGYTF.

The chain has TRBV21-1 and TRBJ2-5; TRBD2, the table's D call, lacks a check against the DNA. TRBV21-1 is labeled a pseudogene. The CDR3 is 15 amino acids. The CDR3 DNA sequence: TGTGCCAGCAGCAAAGTTCCGGGGACTCAAGAGACCCAGTACTTC. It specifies CASSKVPGTQETQYF.

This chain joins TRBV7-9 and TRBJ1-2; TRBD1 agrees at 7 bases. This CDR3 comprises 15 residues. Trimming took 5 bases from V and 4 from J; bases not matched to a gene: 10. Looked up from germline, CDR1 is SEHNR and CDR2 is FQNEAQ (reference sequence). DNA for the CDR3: TGTGCCAGCAGCGCAGGACAGGCGGGGTTCTATGGCTACACCTTC. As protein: CASSAGQAGFYGYTF. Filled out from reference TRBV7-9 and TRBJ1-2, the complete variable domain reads DTGVSQNPRHKITKRGQNVTFRCDPISEHNRLYWYRQTLGQGPEFLTYFQNEAQLEKSRLLSDRFSAERPKGSFSTLEIQRTEQGDSAMYLCASSAGQAGFYGYTFGSGTRLTVV.

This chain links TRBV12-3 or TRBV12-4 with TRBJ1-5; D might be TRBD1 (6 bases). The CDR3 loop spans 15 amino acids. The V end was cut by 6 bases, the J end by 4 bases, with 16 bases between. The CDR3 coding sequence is TGTGCCAGCAGCACACGACAGGTGGGGAATCAGCCCCAGCATTTT. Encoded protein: CASSTRQVGNQPQHF.

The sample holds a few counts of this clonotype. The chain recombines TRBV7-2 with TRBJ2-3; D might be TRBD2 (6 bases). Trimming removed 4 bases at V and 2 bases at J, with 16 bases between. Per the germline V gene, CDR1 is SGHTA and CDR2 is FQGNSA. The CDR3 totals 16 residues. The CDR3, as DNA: TGTGCCAGCAGCTCCAGGCGGGGCGGCGCCACAGATACGCAGTATTTT. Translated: CASSSRRGGATDTQYF.

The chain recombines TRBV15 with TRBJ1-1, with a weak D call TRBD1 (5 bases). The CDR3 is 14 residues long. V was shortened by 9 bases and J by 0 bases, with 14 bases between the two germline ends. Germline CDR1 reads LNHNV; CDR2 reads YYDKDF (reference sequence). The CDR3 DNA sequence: TGTGCCACGACAGCTGGGGGAATGAACACTGAAGCTTTCTTT. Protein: CATTAGGMNTEAFF.

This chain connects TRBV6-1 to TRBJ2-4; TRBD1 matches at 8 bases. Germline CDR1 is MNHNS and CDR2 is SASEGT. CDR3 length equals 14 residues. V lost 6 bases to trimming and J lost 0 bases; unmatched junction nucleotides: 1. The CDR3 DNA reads TGTGCCAGCAGAGACAGGGGAGCCAAAAACATTCAGTACTTC. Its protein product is CASRDRGAKNIQYF.

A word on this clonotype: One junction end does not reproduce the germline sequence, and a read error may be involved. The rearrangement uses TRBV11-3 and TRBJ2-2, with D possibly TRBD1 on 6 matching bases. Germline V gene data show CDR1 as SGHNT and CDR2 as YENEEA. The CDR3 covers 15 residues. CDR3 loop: CASSTGYTNTGKLFF. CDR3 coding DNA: TGTGCCAGCAGCACAGGGTATACGAACACCGGGAAGCTGTTTTTT.

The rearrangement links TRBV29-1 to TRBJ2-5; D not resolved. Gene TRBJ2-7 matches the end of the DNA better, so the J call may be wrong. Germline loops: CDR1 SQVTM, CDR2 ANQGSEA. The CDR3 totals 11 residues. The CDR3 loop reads CSVGLGSEQYF. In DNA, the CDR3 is TGCAGCGTTGGTCTTGGTAGCGAGCAGTACTTC.

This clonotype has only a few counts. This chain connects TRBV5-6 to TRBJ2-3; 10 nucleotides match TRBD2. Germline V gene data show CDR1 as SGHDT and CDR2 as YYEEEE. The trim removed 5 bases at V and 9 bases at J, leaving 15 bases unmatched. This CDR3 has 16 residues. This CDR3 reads CASRSLGTSESTTQYF. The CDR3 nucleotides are TGTGCCAGCAGATCCCTCGGGACTAGCGAAAGTACGACGCAGTATTTT.

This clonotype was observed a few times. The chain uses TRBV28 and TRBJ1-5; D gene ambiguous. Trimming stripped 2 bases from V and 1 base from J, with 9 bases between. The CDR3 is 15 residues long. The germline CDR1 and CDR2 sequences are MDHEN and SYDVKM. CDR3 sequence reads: CASSLLRSSNQPQHF. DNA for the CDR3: TGTGCCAGCAGTTTACTGAGGAGCAGCAATCAGCCCCAGCATTTT.